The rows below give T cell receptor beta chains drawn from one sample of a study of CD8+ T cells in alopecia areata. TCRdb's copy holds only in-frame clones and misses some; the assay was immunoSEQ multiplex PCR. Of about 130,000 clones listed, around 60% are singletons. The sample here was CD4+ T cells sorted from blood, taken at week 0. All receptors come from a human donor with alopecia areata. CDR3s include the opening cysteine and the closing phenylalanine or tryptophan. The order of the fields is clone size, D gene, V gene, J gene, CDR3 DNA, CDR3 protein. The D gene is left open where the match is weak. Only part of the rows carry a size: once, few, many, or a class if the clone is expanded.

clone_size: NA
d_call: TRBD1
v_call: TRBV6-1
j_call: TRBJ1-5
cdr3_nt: TGTGCCAGCAGTACCGACAGGGAGGACCAGCCCCAGCATTTT
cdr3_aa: CASSTDREDQPQHF

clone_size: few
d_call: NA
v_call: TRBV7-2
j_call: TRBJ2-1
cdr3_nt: TGTGCCAGCAGCTTAAGCGGGCGGGGCGAGTACAATGAGCAGTTCTTC
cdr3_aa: CASSLSGRGEYNEQFF

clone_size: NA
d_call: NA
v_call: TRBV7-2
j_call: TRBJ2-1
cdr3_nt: TGTGCCAGCAGGCTGCTGCGGGGAAGCTCCTACAATGAGCAGTTCTTC
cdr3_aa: CASRLLRGSSYNEQFF

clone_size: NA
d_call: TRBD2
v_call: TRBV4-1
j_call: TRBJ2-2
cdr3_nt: TGCGCCAGCAGCCCCTCAGCGGGAGGAACCGGGGAGCTGTTTTTT
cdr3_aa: CASSPSAGGTGELFF

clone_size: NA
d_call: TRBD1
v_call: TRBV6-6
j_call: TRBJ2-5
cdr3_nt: TGTGCCAGCAGTTACCGGGACAGACAAGAGACCCAGTACTTC
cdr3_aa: CASSYRDRQETQYF

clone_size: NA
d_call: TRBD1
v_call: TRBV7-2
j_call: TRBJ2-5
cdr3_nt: TGTGCCAGCAGCCCAGGACAGGTGGAGACCCAGTACTTC
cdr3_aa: CASSPGQVETQYF

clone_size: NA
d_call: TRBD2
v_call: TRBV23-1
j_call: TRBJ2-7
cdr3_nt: TGCGCCAGCAGTCAATGGCTAGCGGGAGACACCTACGAGCAGTACTTC
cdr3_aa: CASSQWLAGDTYEQYF

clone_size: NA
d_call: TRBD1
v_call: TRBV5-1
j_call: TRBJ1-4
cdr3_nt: TGCGCCAGCAGCTTTCAGCCGACAGGGGGGAATGAAAAACTGTTTTTT
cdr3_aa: CASSFQPTGGNEKLFF

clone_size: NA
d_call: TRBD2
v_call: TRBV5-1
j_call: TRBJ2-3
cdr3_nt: TGCGCCAGCAGCTTGGGAGGGGCTAGGACTAGCGGGTCCACAGATACGCAGTATTTT
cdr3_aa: CASSLGGARTSGSTDTQYF

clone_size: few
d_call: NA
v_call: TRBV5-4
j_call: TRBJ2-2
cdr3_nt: TGTGCCAGCAGCCTGACAGGACCGAACACCGGGGAGCTGTTTTTT
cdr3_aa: CASSLTGPNTGELFF

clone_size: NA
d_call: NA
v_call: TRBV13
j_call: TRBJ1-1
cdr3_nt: TGTGCCAGCAGCTTAAGGATATATCAAAAGAGGACTGAAGCTTTCTTT
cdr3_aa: CASSLRIYQKRTEAFF

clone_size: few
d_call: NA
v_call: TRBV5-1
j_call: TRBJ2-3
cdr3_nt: TGCGCCAGCAGCTTGTGGCGGAGCACAGATACGCAGTATTTT
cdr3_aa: CASSLWRSTDTQYF

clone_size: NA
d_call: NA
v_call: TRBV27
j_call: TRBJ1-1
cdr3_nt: TGTGCCAGCAGTTTCCGGGGCGATGCTGAAGCTTTCTTT
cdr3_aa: CASSFRGDAEAFF

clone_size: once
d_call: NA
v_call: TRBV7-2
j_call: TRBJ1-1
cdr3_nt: TGTGCCAGCAGCTTAGGAAAGGGTGTGGATACTGAAGCTTTCTTT
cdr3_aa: CASSLGKGVDTEAFF

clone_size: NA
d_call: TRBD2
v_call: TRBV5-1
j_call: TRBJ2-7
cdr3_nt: TGCGCCAGCAGCTTGCGGGAGGGCTACGAGCAGTACTTC
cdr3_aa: CASSLREGYEQYF

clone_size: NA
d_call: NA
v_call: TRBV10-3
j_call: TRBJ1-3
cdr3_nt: TGTGCCATCATGGGTTCTGGAAACACCATATATTTT
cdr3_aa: CAIMGSGNTIYF

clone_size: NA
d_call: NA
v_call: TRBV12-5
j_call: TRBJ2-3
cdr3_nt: TGTGCTAGTGGTTCACCTAGCACAGATACGCAGTATTTT
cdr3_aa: CASGSPSTDTQYF

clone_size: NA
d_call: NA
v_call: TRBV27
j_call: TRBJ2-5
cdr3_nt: TGTGCCAGCAGTTCAGAACAGGGGAGGGAGGAGACCCAGTACTTC
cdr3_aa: CASSSEQGREETQYF

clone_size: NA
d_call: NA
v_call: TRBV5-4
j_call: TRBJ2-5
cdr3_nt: TGTGCCAGCAGCTCGGAGGGCCAAGAGACCCAGTACTTC
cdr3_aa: CASSSEGQETQYF

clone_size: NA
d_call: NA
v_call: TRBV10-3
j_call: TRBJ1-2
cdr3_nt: TGTGCCATCAGTGATAGTCAGCTCGTAGGGGGCTACACCTTC
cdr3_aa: CAISDSQLVGGYTF

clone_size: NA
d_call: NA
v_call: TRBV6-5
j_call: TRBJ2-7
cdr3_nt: TGTGCCAGCACCCCCACCAATCAGGGCGCCTACGAGCAGTACTTC
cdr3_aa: CASTPTNQGAYEQYF

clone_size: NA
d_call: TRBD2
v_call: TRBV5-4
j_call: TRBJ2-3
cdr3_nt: TGTGCCAGCAGCTTGTACTCTAGCGGTACAGATACGCAGTATTTT
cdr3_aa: CASSLYSSGTDTQYF

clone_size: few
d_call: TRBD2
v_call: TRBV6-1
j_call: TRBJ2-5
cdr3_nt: TGTGCCAGCAGTGAAGGGGGAGCGGGAGGCAGGGAGACCCAGTACTTC
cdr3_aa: CASSEGGAGGRETQYF